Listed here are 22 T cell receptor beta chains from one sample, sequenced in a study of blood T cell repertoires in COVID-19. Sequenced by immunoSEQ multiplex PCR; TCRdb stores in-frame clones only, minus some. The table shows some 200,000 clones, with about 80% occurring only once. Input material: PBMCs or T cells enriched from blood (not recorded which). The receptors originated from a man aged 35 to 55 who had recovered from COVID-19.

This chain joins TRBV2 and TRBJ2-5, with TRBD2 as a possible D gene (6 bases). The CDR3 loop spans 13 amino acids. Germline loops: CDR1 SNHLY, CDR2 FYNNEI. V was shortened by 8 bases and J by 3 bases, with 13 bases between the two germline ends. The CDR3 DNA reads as TGTGCCAGCTCGGGGGATCTAGAAGAGACCCAGTACTTC. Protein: CASSGDLEETQYF. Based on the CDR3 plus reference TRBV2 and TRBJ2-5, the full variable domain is EPEVTQTPSHQVTQMGQEVILRCVPISNHLYFYWYRQILGQKVEFLVSFYNNEISEKSEIFDDQFSVERPDGSNFTLKIRSTKLEDSAMYFCASSGDLEETQYFGPGTRLLVL.

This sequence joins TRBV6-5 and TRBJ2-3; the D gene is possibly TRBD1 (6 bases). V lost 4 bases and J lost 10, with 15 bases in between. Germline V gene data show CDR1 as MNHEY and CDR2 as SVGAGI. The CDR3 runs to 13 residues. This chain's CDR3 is CASSSVQGLSQYF. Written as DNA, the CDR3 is TGTGCCAGCAGTTCGGTCCAGGGGCTATCGCAGTATTTT.

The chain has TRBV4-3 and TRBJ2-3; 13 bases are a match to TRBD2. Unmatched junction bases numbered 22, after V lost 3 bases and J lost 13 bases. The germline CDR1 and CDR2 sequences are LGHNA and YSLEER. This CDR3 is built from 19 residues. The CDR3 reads CASSQMTSGGPFSPQLKYF. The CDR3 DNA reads TGCGCCAGCAGCCAGATGACTAGCGGGGGGCCCTTTTCCCCTCAATTAAAGTATTTT.

This CDR3 reads CAISEKSERRVGITYEQYF. The CDR3, as DNA: TGTGCCATCAGTGAGAAATCGGAGAGGAGGGTGGGGATAACCTACGAGCAGTACTTC. V is TRBV10-3 and J is TRBJ2-7, with D possibly TRBD2 on 6 matching bases. CDR1 and CDR2 (germline): ENHRY, SYGVKD. Trimming stripped 2 bases from V and 2 bases from J, with 25 bases between. CDR3 length: 19 residues.

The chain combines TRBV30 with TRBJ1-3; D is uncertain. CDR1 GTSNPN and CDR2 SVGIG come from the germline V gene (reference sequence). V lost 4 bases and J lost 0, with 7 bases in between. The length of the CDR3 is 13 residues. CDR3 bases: TGTGCCTGGACTCGGGACTCTGGAAACACCATATATTTT. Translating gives CAWTRDSGNTIYF.

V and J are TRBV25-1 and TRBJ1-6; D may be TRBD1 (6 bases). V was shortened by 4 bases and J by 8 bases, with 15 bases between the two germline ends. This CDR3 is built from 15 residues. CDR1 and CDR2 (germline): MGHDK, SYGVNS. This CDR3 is CASSGQGQSYSPLHF. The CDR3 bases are TGTGCCAGCAGTGGACAAGGACAGAGTTATTCACCCCTCCACTTT.

The CDR3 is CAIGRTGNTEAFF. CDR3 DNA sequence: TGTGCCATCGGGAGGACAGGGAACACTGAAGCTTTCTTT. This chain connects TRBV10-3 to TRBJ1-1; 7 bases are a match to TRBD1. V lost 8 bases, J lost 1 base, and 4 bases stayed unmatched. The CDR3 spans 13 residues. CDR1 is ENHRY, CDR2 SYGVKD, per germline.

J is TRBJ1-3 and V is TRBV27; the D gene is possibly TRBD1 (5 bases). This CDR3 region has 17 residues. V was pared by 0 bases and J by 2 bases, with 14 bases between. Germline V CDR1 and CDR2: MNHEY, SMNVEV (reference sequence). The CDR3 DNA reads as TGTGCCAGCAGTTTATCGAACCCTGGCAGGGCTGGAAACACCATATATTTT. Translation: CASSLSNPGRAGNTIYF.

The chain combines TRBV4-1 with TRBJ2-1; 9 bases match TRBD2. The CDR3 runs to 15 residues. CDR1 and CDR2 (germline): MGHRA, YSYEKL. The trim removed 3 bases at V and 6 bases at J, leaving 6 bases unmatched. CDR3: CASSQLGLAINEQFF. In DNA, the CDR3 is TGCGCCAGCAGCCAGCTAGGACTAGCGATCAATGAGCAGTTCTTC.

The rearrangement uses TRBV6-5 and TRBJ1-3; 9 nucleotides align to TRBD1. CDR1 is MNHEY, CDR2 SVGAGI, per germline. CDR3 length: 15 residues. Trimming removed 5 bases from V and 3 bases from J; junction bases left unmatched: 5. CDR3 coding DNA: TGTGCCAGCAGTATACAGGGGGCGCGTGGAAACACCATATATTTT. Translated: CASSIQGARGNTIYF.

Here the CDR3 reads CASSLIAGHYEQYF. The DNA of the CDR3 is TGTGCCAGCAGCTTGATTGCGGGCCACTACGAGCAGTACTTC. This chain joins TRBV5-6 and TRBJ2-7; D perhaps matches TRBD2 (5 bases). V gave up 1 base and J gave up 3 bases, with 11 bases separating them. The CDR3 has 14 amino acids. CDR1 and CDR2 from the germline V gene are SGHDT and YYEEEE.

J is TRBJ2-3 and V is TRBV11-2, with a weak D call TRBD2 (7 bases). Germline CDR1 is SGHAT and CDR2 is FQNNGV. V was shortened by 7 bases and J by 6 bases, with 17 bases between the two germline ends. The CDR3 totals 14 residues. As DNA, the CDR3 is TGTGCCAGCAACCTCGGAGGGGGGGCCGATACGCAGTATTTT. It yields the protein CASNLGGGADTQYF.

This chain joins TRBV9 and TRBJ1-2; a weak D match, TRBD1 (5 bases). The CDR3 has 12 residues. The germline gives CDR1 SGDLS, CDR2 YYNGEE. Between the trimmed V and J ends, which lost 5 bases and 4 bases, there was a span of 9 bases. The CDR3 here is CASSTGPYGYTF. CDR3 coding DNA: TGTGCCAGCAGTACAGGACCCTATGGCTACACCTTC.

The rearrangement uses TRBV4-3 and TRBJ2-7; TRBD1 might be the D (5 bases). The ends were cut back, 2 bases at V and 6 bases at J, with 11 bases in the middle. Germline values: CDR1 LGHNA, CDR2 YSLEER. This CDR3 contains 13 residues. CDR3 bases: TGCGCCAGCAGCCAAATCGCAGGGTCCGAGCAGTACTTC. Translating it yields CASSQIAGSEQYF.

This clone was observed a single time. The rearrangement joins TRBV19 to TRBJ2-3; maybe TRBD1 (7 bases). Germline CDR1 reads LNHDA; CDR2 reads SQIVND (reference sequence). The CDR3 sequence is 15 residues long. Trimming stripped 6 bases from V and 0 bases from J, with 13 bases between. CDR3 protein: CASSGGTVSTDTQYF. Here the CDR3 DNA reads TGTGCCAGTAGCGGCGGGACAGTGAGCACAGATACGCAGTATTTT.

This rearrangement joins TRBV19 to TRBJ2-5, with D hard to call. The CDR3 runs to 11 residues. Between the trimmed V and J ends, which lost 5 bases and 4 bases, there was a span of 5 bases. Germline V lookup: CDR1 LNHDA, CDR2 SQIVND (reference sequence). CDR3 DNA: TGTGCCAGTAGTCGCGGAGAGACCCAGTACTTC. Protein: CASSRGETQYF. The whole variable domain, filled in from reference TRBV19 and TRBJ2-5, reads DGGITQSPKYLFRKEGQNVTLSCEQNLNHDAMYWYRQDPGQGLRLIYYSQIVNDFQKGDIAEGYSVSREKKESFPLTVTSAQKNPTAFYLCASSRGETQYFGPGTRLLVL.

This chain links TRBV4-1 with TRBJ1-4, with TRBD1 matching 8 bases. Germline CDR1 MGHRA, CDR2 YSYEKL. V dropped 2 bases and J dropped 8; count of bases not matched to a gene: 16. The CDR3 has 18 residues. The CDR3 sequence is CASSQTSGQGKREEKLFF. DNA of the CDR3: TGCGCCAGCAGCCAAACCTCAGGACAGGGAAAACGGGAGGAAAAACTGTTTTTT.

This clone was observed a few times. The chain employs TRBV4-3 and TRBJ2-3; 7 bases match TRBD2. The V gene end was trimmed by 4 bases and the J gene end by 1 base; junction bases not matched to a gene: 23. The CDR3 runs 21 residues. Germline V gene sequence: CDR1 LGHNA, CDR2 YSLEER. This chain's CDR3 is CASSPGREFWGVRLGTDTQYF. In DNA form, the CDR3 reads TGCGCCAGCAGCCCGGGGAGGGAGTTTTGGGGGGTGCGGCTAGGCACAGATACGCAGTATTTT.

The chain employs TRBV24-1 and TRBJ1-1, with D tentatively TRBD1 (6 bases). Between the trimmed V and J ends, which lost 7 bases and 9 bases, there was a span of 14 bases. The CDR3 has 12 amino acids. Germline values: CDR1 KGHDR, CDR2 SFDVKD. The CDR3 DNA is TGTGCCACCAGGGTACAGGGAAGTAAAGCTTTCTTT. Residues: CATRVQGSKAFF.

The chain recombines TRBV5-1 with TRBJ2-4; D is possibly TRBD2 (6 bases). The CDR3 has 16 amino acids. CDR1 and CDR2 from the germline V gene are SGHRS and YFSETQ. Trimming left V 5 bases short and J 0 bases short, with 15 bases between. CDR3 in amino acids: CASSLRGLKAKNIQYF. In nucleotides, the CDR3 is TGCGCCAGCAGTTTAAGGGGACTTAAAGCCAAAAACATTCAGTACTTC.

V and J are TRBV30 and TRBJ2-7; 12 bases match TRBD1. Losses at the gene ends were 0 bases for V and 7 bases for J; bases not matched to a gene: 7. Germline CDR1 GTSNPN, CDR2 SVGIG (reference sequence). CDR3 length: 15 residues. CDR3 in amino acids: CAWSVGGQGAREQYF. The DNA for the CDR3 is TGTGCCTGGAGTGTGGGGGGACAGGGGGCGAGGGAGCAGTACTTC.

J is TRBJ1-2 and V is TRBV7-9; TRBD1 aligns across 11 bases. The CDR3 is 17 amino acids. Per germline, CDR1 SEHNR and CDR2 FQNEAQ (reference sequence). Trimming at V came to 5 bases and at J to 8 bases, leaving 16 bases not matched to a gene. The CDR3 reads CASSPGTGGIDRLGYTF. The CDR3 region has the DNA TGTGCCAGCAGCCCCGGGACAGGGGGTATAGATCGATTAGGCTACACCTTC.